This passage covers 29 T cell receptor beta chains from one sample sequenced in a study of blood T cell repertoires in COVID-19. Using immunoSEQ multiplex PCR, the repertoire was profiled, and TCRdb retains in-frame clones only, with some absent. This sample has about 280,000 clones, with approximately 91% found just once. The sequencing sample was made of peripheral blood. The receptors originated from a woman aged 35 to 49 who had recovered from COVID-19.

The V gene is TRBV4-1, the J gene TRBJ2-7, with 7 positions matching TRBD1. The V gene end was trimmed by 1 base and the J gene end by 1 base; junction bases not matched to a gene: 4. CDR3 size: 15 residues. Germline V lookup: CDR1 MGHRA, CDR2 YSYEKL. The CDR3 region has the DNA TGCGCCAGCAGCCAAGGGGACAGCCAGTCCTACGAGCAGTACTTC. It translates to CASSQGDSQSYEQYF.

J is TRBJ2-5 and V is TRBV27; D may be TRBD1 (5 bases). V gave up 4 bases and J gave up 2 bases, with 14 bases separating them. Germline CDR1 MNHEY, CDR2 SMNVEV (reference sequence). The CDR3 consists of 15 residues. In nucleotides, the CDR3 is TGTGCCAGCAGTTCCCAGGGTCCCTTTCAAGAGACCCAGTACTTC. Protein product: CASSSQGPFQETQYF.

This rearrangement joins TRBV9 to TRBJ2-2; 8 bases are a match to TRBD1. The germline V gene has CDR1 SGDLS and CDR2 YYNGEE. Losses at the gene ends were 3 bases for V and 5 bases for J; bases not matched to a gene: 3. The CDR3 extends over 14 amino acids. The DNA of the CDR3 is TGTGCCAGCAGCGCTCGGACAGGGACCGGGGAGCTGTTTTTT. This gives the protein CASSARTGTGELFF. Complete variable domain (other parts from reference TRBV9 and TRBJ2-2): DSGVTQTPKHLITATGQRVTLRCSPRSGDLSVYWYQQSLDQGLQFLIQYYNGEERAKGNILERFSAQQFPDLHSELNLSSLELGDSALYFCASSARTGTGELFFGEGSRLTVL.

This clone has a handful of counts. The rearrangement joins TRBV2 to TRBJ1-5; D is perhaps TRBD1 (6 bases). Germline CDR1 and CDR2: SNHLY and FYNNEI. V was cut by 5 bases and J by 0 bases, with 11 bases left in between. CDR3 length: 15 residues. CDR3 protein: CASSTGTNSNQPQHF. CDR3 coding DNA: TGTGCCAGCAGTACAGGGACCAATAGCAATCAGCCCCAGCATTTT.

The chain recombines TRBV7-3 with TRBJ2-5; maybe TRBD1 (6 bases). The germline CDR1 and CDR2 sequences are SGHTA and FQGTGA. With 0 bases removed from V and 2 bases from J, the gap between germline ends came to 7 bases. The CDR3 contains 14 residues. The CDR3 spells CASSLTGQQETQYF. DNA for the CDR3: TGTGCCAGCAGCTTAACCGGACAGCAAGAGACCCAGTACTTC.

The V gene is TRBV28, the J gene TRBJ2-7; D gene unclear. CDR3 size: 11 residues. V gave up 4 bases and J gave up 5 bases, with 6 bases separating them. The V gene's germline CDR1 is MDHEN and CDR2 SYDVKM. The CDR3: CASSSFDEQYF. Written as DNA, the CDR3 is TGTGCCAGCAGTTCGTTCGACGAGCAGTACTTC.

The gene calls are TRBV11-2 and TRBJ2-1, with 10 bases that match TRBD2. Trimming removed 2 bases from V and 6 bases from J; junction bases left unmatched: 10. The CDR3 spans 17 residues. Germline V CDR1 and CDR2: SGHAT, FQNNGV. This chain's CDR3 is CASSLIGAGGGGNEQFF. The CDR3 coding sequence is TGTGCCAGCAGCTTAATTGGAGCGGGAGGGGGGGGCAATGAGCAGTTCTTC.

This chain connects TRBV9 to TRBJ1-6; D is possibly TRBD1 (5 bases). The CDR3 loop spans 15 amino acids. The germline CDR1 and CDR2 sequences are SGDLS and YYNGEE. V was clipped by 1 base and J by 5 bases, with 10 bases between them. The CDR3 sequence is CASSVQGADNSPLHF. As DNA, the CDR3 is TGTGCCAGCAGCGTACAGGGCGCGGATAATTCACCCCTCCACTTT.

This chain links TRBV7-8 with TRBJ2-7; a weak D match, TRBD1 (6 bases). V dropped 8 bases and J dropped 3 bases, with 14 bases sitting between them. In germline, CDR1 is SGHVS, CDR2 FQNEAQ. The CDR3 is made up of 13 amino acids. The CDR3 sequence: CASGRDTVYEQYF. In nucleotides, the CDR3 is TGTGCCAGCGGCCGGGACACAGTCTACGAGCAGTACTTC. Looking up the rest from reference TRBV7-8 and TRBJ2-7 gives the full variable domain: GAGVSQSPRYKVAKRGQDVALRCDPISGHVSLFWYQQALGQGPEFLTYFQNEAQLDKSGLPSDRFFAERPEGSVSTLKIQRTQQEDSAVYLCASGRDTVYEQYFGPGTRLTVT.

The CDR3 DNA reads TGTGCCAGCAGTCTAGCGGGAGGGCGACAAGAGACCCAGTACTTC. This gives the protein CASSLAGGRQETQYF. The chain recombines TRBV9 with TRBJ2-5; 12 bases map to TRBD2. J was trimmed by 2 bases and V by 5 bases; bases with no gene match: 4. The CDR3 is 15 amino acids. Looked up from germline, CDR1 is SGDLS and CDR2 is YYNGEE. The full variable domain, with the rest looked up from reference TRBV9 and TRBJ2-5, is DSGVTQTPKHLITATGQRVTLRCSPRSGDLSVYWYQQSLDQGLQFLIQYYNGEERAKGNILERFSAQQFPDLHSELNLSSLELGDSALYFCASSLAGGRQETQYFGPGTRLLVL.

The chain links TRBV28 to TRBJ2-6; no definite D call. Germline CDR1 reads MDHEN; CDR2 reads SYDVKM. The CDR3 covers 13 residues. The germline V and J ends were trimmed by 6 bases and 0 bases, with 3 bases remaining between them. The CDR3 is CASSSSGANVLTF. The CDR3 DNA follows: TGTGCCAGCAGCAGCTCTGGGGCCAACGTCCTGACTTTC. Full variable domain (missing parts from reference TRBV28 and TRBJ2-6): DVKVTQSSRYLVKRTGEKVFLECVQDMDHENMFWYRQDPGLGLRLIYFSYDVKMKEKGDIPEGYSVSREKKERFSLILESASTNQTSMYLCASSSSGANVLTFGAGSRLTVL.

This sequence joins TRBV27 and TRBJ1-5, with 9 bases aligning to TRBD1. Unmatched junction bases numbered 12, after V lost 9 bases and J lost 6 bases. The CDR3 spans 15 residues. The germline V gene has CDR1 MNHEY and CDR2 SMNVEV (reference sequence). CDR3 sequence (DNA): TGTGCCAGGCCGGGACAGGGTTTTTTACCTCAGCCCCAGCATTTT. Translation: CARPGQGFLPQPQHF.

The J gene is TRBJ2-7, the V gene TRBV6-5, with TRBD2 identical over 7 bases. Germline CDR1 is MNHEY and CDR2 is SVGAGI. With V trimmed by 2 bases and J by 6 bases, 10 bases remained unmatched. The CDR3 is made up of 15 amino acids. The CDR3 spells CASSYLAGAGGEQYF. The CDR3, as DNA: TGTGCCAGCAGTTACCTGGCGGGAGCTGGCGGCGAGCAGTACTTC.

CDR3 DNA: TGTGCCAGCAGCGCCAGAGGCACTGAAGCTTTCTTT. Translated: CASSARGTEAFF. The J gene is TRBJ1-1, the V gene TRBV7-2; D gene unclear. This CDR3 is 12 amino acids long. Trimming cost V 5 bases and J 4 bases, with 8 bases left between them. CDR1 and CDR2 from the germline V gene are SGHTA and FQGNSA.

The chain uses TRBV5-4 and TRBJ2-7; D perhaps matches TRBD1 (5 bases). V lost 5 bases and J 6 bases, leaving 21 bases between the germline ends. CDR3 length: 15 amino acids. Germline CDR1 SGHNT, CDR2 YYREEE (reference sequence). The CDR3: CASSPQGKERVEQYF. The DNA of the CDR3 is TGTGCCAGCAGTCCTCAGGGTAAGGAACGAGTCGAGCAGTACTTC.

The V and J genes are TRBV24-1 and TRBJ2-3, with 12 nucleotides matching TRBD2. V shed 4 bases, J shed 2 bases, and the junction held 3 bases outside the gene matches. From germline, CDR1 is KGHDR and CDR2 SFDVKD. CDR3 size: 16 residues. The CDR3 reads CATSEGTSGFTDTQYF. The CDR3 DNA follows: TGTGCCACCAGTGAAGGGACTAGCGGGTTCACAGATACGCAGTATTTT.

The CDR3 coding sequence is TGTGCCAGCAGCTTGGGGGGAGTCCCCTACGAGCAGTACTTC. This sequence encodes CASSLGGVPYEQYF. The chain combines TRBV7-2 with TRBJ2-7; the D gene is possibly TRBD2 (6 bases). CDR1 and CDR2 from the germline V gene are SGHTA and FQGNSA. V was shortened by 3 bases and J by 2 bases, with 11 bases between the two germline ends. This CDR3 has 14 residues.

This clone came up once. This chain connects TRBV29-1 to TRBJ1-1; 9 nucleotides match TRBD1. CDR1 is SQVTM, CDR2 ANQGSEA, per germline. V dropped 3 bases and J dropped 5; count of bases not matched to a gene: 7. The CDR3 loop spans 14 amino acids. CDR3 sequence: CSVEEQGALTEAFF. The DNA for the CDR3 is TGCAGCGTTGAGGAACAGGGGGCGTTAACTGAAGCTTTCTTT.

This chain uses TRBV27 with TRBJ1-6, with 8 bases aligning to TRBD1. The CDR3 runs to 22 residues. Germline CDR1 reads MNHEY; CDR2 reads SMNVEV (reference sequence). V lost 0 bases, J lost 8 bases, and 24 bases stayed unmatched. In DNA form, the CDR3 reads TGTGCCAGCAGTTTATCGGGATTTTCTTTGGCAGGGGGCCCGGTTCAGGATTCACCCCTCCACTTT. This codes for CASSLSGFSLAGGPVQDSPLHF.

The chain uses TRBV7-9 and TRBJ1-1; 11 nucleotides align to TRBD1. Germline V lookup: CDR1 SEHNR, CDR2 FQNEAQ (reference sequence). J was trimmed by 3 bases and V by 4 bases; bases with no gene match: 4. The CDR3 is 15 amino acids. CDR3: CASSSGQGVYTEAFF. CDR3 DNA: TGTGCCAGCAGCTCGGGACAGGGGGTGTACACTGAAGCTTTCTTT.

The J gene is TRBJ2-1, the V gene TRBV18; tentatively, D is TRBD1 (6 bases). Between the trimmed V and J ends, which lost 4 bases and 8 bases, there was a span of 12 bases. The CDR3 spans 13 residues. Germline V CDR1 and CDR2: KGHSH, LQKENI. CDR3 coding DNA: TGTGCCAGCTCACAGATTCAGGGGTATGAGCAGTTCTTC. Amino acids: CASSQIQGYEQFF.

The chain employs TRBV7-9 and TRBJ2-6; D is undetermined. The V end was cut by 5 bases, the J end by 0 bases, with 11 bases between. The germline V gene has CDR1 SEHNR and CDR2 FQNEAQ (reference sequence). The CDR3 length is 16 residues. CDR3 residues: CASSIQSPSGANVLTF. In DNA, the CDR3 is TGTGCCAGCAGCATCCAGTCCCCCTCTGGGGCCAACGTCCTGACTTTC.

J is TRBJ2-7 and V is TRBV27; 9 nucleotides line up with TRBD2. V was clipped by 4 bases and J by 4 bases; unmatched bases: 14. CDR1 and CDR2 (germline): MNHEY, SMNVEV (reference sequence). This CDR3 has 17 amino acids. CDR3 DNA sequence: TGTGCCAGCAGTTCCTACTCGGGGGGACTAGCAATTTACGAGCAGTACTTC. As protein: CASSSYSGGLAIYEQYF.

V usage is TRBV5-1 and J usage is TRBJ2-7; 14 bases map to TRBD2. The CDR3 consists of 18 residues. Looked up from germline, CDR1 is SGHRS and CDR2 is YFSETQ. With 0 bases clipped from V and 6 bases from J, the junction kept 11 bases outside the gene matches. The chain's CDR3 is CASSLAGGLAGDLGEQYF. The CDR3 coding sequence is TGCGCCAGCAGCTTGGCTGGGGGACTAGCGGGAGATTTAGGCGAGCAGTACTTC.

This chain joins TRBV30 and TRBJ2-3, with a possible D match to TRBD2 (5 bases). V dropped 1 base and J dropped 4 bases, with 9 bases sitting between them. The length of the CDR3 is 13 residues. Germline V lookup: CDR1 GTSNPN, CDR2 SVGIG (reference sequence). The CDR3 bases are TGTGCCTGGAGTGGGCAGCGGCCAGATACGCAGTATTTT. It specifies CAWSGQRPDTQYF. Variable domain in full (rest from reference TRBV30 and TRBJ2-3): SQTIHQWPATLVQPVGSPLSLECTVEGTSNPNLYWYRQAAGRGLQLLFYSVGIGQISSEVPQNLSASRPQDRQFILSSKKLLLSDSGFYLCAWSGQRPDTQYFGPGTRLTVL.

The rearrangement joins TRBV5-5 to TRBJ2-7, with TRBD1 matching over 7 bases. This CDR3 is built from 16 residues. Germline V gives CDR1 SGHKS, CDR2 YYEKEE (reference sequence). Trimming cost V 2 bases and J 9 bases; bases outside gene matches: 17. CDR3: CASSFYEGDSYDGQYF. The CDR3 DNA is TGTGCCAGCAGCTTTTACGAGGGGGACAGCTACGACGGGCAGTACTTC.

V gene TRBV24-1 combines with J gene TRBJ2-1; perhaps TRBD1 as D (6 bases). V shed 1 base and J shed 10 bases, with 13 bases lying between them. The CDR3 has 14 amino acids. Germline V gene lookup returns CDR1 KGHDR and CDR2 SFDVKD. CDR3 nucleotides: TGTGCCACCAGTGATTTCGTAACCGGGACAGAGCAGTTCTTC. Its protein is CATSDFVTGTEQFF.

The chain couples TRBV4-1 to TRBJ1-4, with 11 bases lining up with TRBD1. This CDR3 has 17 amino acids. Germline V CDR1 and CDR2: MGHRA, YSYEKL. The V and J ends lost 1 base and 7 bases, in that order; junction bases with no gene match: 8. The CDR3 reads CASSQVQDRGPGEKLFF. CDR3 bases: TGCGCCAGCAGCCAAGTCCAGGACAGGGGGCCGGGTGAAAAACTGTTTTTT.

The CDR3 DNA reads as TGCAGTGCTAGTAGCGGGAGCTTCGCAGATACGCAGTATTTT. It codes for CSASSGSFADTQYF. The chain couples TRBV20-1 to TRBJ2-3; 9 bases match TRBD2. The CDR3 spans 14 residues. Trimming took 3 bases from V and 4 from J; bases not matched to a gene: 5. Germline CDR1 DFQATT, CDR2 SNEGSKA (reference sequence).